The entry that follows covers one T cell receptor beta chain sequence. No antigen is known for it. The study ran its PCR with 60 Vbeta and 13 Jbeta primers. Some clones are missing from TCRdb's copy, which holds only in-frame ones; the method was immunoSEQ multiplex PCR. The listing records under 150,000 clones. The sample is drawn from a study of cytomegalovirus exposure and HLA in healthy donors. Study-wide background: There were 100 million to 130 million unique TCR beta sequences, drawn from about 179 million T cells, in an earlier analysis.

Findings of the study overall: Common viral pathogens seemed, in a later analysis, to connect with several of the most significant clusters. An analysis that was carried out later associated 17,000 or so TCR beta sequences with HLA alleles at 0.05 false discovery rate. Sequencing probably produced one cluster of sequence variants that were highly shared.

Germline CDR1 is SGHRS and CDR2 is YFSETQ. The CDR3 covers 15 residues. After removal of 6 bases from V and 3 bases from J, the junction contained 8 bases not matched to a gene. The sequencing sample was made of PBMCs. This sequence was found in a woman in her forties in good health and CMV-seronegative. V gene TRBV5-1 combines with J gene TRBJ2-3, with TRBD1 matching over 9 bases. CDR3: CASTTRGTGTDTQYF. As DNA, the CDR3 is TGCGCCAGCACCACAAGAGGGACAGGGACAGATACGCAGTATTTT.